This T cell receptor beta chain was sequenced for a study of blood T cells in healthy people across ages. Study conclusions and caveats: A strong correlation was seen between TCR beta diversity and naive T cell percentage. For the donors, CMV status was unknown and possibly confounded expanded clonotype changes.

CDR3 length equals 12 residues. Between the trimmed V and J ends, which lost 4 bases and 8 bases, there was a span of 10 bases. Germline V gives CDR1 SGHRS, CDR2 YFSETQ. Around 10 milliliters of peripheral blood were drawn from each donor. Isolating PBMCs gave at least 6 million of these cells per sample. Through a sample-barcoded 5' primer and a J-beta primer mix, a second PCR was run for 7 to 11 cycles. TCRdb recomputed calls from the 5' RACE reads with MiXCR, one row per CDR3 protein. The sample yields 1,300,000 or so distinct CDR3 sequences, approximately 59% seen once. With regard to this clonotype: The antigen is unknown.

The receptor comes from a man between 18 and 35 years old in good health. The rearrangement joins TRBV5-1 to TRBJ2-1, with TRBD2 as a possible D gene (6 bases). Sequenced: blood. This CDR3 reads CASSLPGDEQFF. CDR3 nucleotide sequence: TGCGCCAGCAGCCTCCCGGGGGATGAGCAGTTCTTC.